The clone carrying this TCR beta chain occurred once. The CDR3 extends over 17 amino acids. V lost 7 bases to trimming and J lost 9 bases; unmatched junction nucleotides: 16. Germline V gives CDR1 SGHRS, CDR2 YFSETQ. This record belongs to a study of technical replicates of blood from a few donors. Data came from immunoSEQ multiplex PCR; TCRdb stores just in-frame clones and leaves some out. The top ten clones hold roughly 5% of a sample with some 70,000 clones, roughly 92% of them seen once. This sequence originates from a human donor in good health. Some clones in this sample may be carry-over from other donors' samples. The V call is TRBV5-1, the J call TRBJ2-1; 13 positions match TRBD2. What was sequenced was PBMCs. This chain's CDR3 is CASEEGWTSGGGGEQFF. The CDR3 DNA follows: TGCGCCAGCGAGGAGGGATGGACTAGCGGGGGTGGCGGTGAGCAGTTCTTC.